The 21 T cell receptor beta chains below all came from one sample that was sequenced in a study of neurological immune-mediated disorders. MiXCR was run by TCRdb on the 5' RACE reads, yielding one entry per CDR3 protein. Seen here are 65,000 to 95,000 distinct CDR3 sequences, about 5% observed once, and the top ten hold about 2.4%. What was sequenced was PBMCs. These TCRs come from a woman aged 25-40 years with multiple sclerosis.

This clonotype came up a few times. The chain links TRBV30 to TRBJ2-3, with 11 bases fitting TRBD1. Germline CDR1 GTSNPN, CDR2 SVGIG (reference sequence). This CDR3 is 14 amino acids long. The V gene end was trimmed by 6 bases and the J gene end by 5 bases; junction bases not matched to a gene: 7. CDR3 protein: CACRGDRGGDTQYF. CDR3 coding DNA: TGTGCCTGCAGGGGGGACAGGGGGGGAGATACGCAGTATTTT.

This clonotype was seen a few times. This chain joins TRBV12-3 or TRBV12-4 and TRBJ2-3, with unresolved D. The CDR3 extends over 16 amino acids. The V end lost 2 bases, the J end lost 0 bases, and 12 bases lay between the germline ends. The CDR3 sequence: CASSLFAEISTDTQYF. CDR3 coding DNA: TGTGCCAGCAGTTTATTTGCGGAGATAAGCACAGATACGCAGTATTTT.

Many counts were recorded for this clonotype. V usage is TRBV3-1 and J usage is TRBJ2-4; TRBD2 matches at 7 bases. After removal of 2 bases from V and 9 bases from J, the junction contained 16 bases not matched to a gene. This CDR3 comprises 17 residues. Germline-derived CDR1 and CDR2 are LGHDT and YNNKEL (reference sequence). DNA for the CDR3: TGTGCCAGCAGCCAATCAGAGTTGTGGCGGGAGACGGGCATTCAGTACTTC. The encoded protein is CASSQSELWRETGIQYF. The full variable domain, with the rest looked up from reference TRBV3-1 and TRBJ2-4, is DTAVSQTPKYLVTQMGNDKSIKCEQNLGHDTMYWYKQDSKKFLKIMFSYNNKELIINETVPNRFSPKSPDKAHLNLHINSLELGDSAVYFCASSQSELWRETGIQYFGAGTRLSVL.

The rearrangement uses TRBV10-3 and TRBJ1-2; 8 nucleotides align to TRBD1. V lost 2 bases, J lost 8 bases, and 10 bases stayed unmatched. The germline V gene encodes CDR1 ENHRY and CDR2 SYGVKD. The CDR3 covers 15 residues. The CDR3 reads CAISEPGDRFGGYTF. Here the CDR3 DNA reads TGTGCCATCAGTGAGCCCGGGGACAGGTTCGGGGGCTACACCTTC.

In this sample, this clonotype turned up many times. In DNA, the CDR3 is TGCGCCAGCAGCATGGGACTTCTGGGGGAGACCCAGTACTTC. Translating it yields CASSMGLLGETQYF. This chain connects TRBV5-1 to TRBJ2-5; a possible D gene is TRBD2 (6 bases). The CDR3 runs to 14 residues. V dropped 4 bases and J dropped 5 bases, with 15 bases sitting between them. CDR1 and CDR2 from the germline V gene are SGHRS and YFSETQ.

V usage is TRBV5-1 and J usage is TRBJ1-1, with 10 bases matching TRBD1. The germline V gene encodes CDR1 SGHRS and CDR2 YFSETQ. The CDR3 loop spans 14 amino acids. Trimming removed 3 bases from V and 5 bases from J; junction bases left unmatched: 4. CDR3 in DNA: TGCGCCAGCAGCTATCGACAGGGGGCAACTGAAGCTTTCTTT. Translating it yields CASSYRQGATEAFF. Full variable domain (missing parts from reference TRBV5-1 and TRBJ1-1): KAGVTQTPRYLIKTRGQQVTLSCSPISGHRSVSWYQQTPGQGLQFLFEYFSETQRNKGNFPGRFSGRQFSNSRSEMNVSTLELGDSALYLCASSYRQGATEAFFGQGTRLTVV.

This clonotype has at least ten counts. The chain uses TRBV6-6 and TRBJ1-3; D gene uncertain. The CDR3 is 17 residues long. Germline CDR1 reads MNHNY; CDR2 reads SVGAGI (reference sequence). Deletions cut 2 bases from V and 4 bases from J, with 18 bases between. The DNA of the CDR3 is TGTGCCAGCAGTTACGGTTTTGGTCCCCTCTCGGGAAACACCATATATTTT. Residues: CASSYGFGPLSGNTIYF.

CDR3 DNA: TGCGCCAGCAGCTTGGAAGCGAACACCGGGGAGCTGTTTTTT. This encodes CASSLEANTGELFF. The chain has TRBV5-1 and TRBJ2-2; no clear D gene. Trimming took 0 bases from V and 0 from J, leaving 3 bases between them. In germline, CDR1 is SGHRS, CDR2 YFSETQ. This CDR3 has 14 amino acids.

This clonotype was counted at least ten times. The chain employs TRBV7-8 and TRBJ2-1; 8 nucleotides line up with TRBD1. J was trimmed by 8 bases and V by 3 bases; bases with no gene match: 6. Per the germline V gene, CDR1 is SGHVS and CDR2 is FQNEAQ. The CDR3 is 14 residues long. The chain's CDR3 is CASSFADRADEQFF. In nucleotides, the CDR3 is TGTGCCAGCAGCTTTGCGGACAGGGCGGATGAGCAGTTCTTC.

There are many counts of this clonotype. V gene TRBV5-8 combines with J gene TRBJ1-1; D unclear. V was shortened by 0 bases and J by 4 bases, with 7 bases between the two germline ends. The germline V gene encodes CDR1 SGHTS and CDR2 YDEGEE. The CDR3 sequence is 13 residues long. CDR3 DNA sequence: TGTGCCAGCAGCTTGGTTGGAGTCACTGAAGCTTTCTTT. It encodes CASSLVGVTEAFF.

This clonotype was seen at least ten times. It is unclear where the CDR3 begins or ends on the DNA, so no DNA is shown, and the CDR3 is as TCRdb lists it. This rearrangement joins TRBV6-9 to TRBJ1-2. The CDR3 contains 15 residues when both ends are counted. Germline CDR1 is MNHGY and CDR2 is SVAAGI. The CDR3 spells CASSPQIMATPSVLF.

A word on this clonotype: This may stem from a read error, because a much larger clone lies one nucleotide away. J is TRBJ1-5 and V is TRBV5-8; no definite D call. The CDR3 runs 12 residues. The germline V gene has CDR1 SGHTS and CDR2 YDEGEE. CDR3 region: CDSSLVWQPQHF. The CDR3 nucleotides are TGTGACAGCAGCTTGGTGTGGCAGCCCCAGCATTTT.

This clonotype was found many times. This rearrangement joins TRBV3-1 to TRBJ1-6; unclear D gene. Germline V gene lookup returns CDR1 LGHDT and CDR2 YNNKEL (reference sequence). V shed 3 bases and J shed 14 bases, with 11 bases lying between them. The CDR3 loop spans 12 amino acids. The CDR3 bases are TGTGCCAGCAGCCAGGACCCACGGACCCTCCACTTT. This gives the protein CASSQDPRTLHF. Drawing the rest from reference TRBV3-1 and TRBJ1-6, the complete variable domain is DTAVSQTPKYLVTQMGNDKSIKCEQNLGHDTMYWYKQDSKKFLKIMFSYNNKELIINETVPNRFSPKSPDKAHLNLHINSLELGDSAVYFCASSQDPRTLHFGNGTRLTVT.

The table lists this clonotype with a few counts. The chain combines TRBV5-1 with TRBJ2-7; D perhaps matches TRBD2 (6 bases). This CDR3 is 14 amino acids long. V was shortened by 4 bases and J by 0 bases, with 11 bases between the two germline ends. CDR1 is SGHRS, CDR2 YFSETQ, per germline. CDR3 protein: CASSPEGVSYEQYF. CDR3 bases: TGCGCCAGCAGCCCGGAGGGCGTCTCCTACGAGCAGTACTTC.

V and J are TRBV7-3 and TRBJ2-2; TRBD1 is a possible D gene (5 bases). V shed 3 bases and J shed 7 bases, with 9 bases lying between them. CDR1 and CDR2 from the germline V gene are SGHTA and FQGTGA. CDR3 length equals 13 residues. CDR3 sequence: CASSFPGYGELFF. The CDR3 coding sequence is TGTGCCAGCAGCTTCCCAGGGTACGGGGAGCTGTTTTTT.

This clonotype has ten or more counts. This chain uses TRBV12-3 or TRBV12-4 with TRBJ2-1; the D call may be TRBD1 or TRBD2 (5 bases each). The CDR3 contains 17 residues. With 5 bases removed from V and 6 bases from J, the gap between germline ends came to 23 bases. The CDR3 here is CASSPTSGGQLGNEQFF. The CDR3 bases are TGTGCCAGCAGTCCTACATCTGGAGGACAACTCGGCAATGAGCAGTTCTTC.

This clonotype was counted ten times or more. This rearrangement joins TRBV4-1 to TRBJ1-1; D may be TRBD1 (5 bases). V was shortened by 0 bases and J by 2 bases, with 10 bases between the two germline ends. Germline V gene sequence: CDR1 MGHRA, CDR2 YSYEKL. The CDR3 covers 15 residues. This chain's CDR3 is CASSQEGVRNTEAFF. The CDR3 DNA reads as TGCGCCAGCAGCCAAGAAGGGGTAAGAAACACTGAAGCTTTCTTT.

The rearrangement links TRBV12-3 or TRBV12-4 to TRBJ1-6; D remains unclear. The CDR3 contains 15 residues. V was cut by 4 bases and J by 6 bases, with 13 bases left in between. This CDR3 is CASSSAVPINSPLHF. CDR3 sequence (DNA): TGTGCCAGCAGTTCGGCCGTACCGATTAATTCACCCCTCCACTTT.

The chain links TRBV15 to TRBJ2-5; D uncertain. From germline, CDR1 is LNHNV and CDR2 YYDKDF (reference sequence). This CDR3 contains 14 residues. The germline V and J ends were trimmed by 0 bases and 4 bases, with 9 bases remaining between them. The CDR3 loop is CATSRDLVAETQYF. The CDR3 DNA follows: TGTGCCACCAGCAGAGATTTGGTGGCAGAGACCCAGTACTTC.

This clonotype occurred many times. CDR3 DNA: TGTGCCTGGAGGTCGGGAGGGTACACCGGGGAGCTGTTTTTT. This translates into CAWRSGGYTGELFF. V is TRBV30 and J is TRBJ2-2, with 8 bases identical to TRBD2. This CDR3 is 14 amino acids long. V lost 3 bases to trimming and J lost 3 bases; unmatched junction nucleotides: 3. Germline lookup yields CDR1 GTSNPN and CDR2 SVGIG (reference sequence).

The table lists this clonotype with many counts. The CDR3 DNA is TGTGCCAGCGGGGACCGTAACACCGGGGAGCTGTTTTTT. This sequence encodes CASGDRNTGELFF. The genes are TRBV7-3 and TRBJ2-2; D is perhaps TRBD1 or TRBD2 (5 bases each). This CDR3 comprises 13 residues. CDR1 and CDR2 from the germline V gene are SGHTA and FQGTGA. Trimming shortened V by 8 bases and J by 2 bases, and 9 bases separated the two germline ends.